This T cell receptor beta chain was recorded in a study of blood T cell repertoires in COVID-19. Participants' own reports of clinical history determined their cohort assignment. The study counted Cohort 3 donors as recovered given two negative PCRs, clearance, or symptom resolution. The CDR3 has 15 amino acids. V gave up 4 bases and J gave up 2 bases, with 16 bases separating them. Germline V gives CDR1 SQVTM, CDR2 ANQGSEA. Source study methods: Amplified reference gene primers provided the basis for estimating nucleated cell counts. The data were produced by immunoSEQ multiplex PCR, yet TCRdb's version contains in-frame clones alone and is incomplete. The DNA gave D and trimming, while V, J and clone size come from that table. The sample lists a few hundred thousand clones, approximately 86% seen once, with more than 7.5% in the top ten.

The receptor's source is a woman aged 55-69 years who had recovered from COVID-19. The gene calls are TRBV29-1 and TRBJ2-3; possibly TRBD2 for D (6 bases). Sequenced material: PBMCs or T cells enriched from blood (not recorded which). CDR3: CSVGGTSTNTDTQYF. CDR3 DNA sequence: TGCAGCGTTGGTGGGACTTCCACTAACACAGATACGCAGTATTTT.